This TCR beta chain was recorded in a study of Ad26.COV2.S vaccination and SARS-CoV-2 variants (dated by TCRdb to the early 2020s). Context from the whole study: Donors in the vaccine arm were drawn from COV1001, a phase I-IIa trial of Ad26.COV2.S in healthy adults that was multicentre, randomized, double-blind and placebo-controlled. Investigators did not know the trial group allocation while performing experiments and assessing outcomes. The specificity and breadth of SARS-CoV-2-reactive T cell receptors after Ad26.COV2.S vaccination were assessed by TCRbeta repertoire sequencing. Ad26.COV2.S was given intramuscularly at 5x10^10 or 1x10^11 viral particles, as a single shot or as two shots 56 days apart. Participants in the trial were split at random into five groups of five each, receiving low-dose or high-dose Ad26.COV2.S once or twice, or else placebo on both occasions. The TCR-sequenced set comprised approximately 32 samples: roughly 19 Ad26.COV2.S vaccine recipients, 5 placebo recipients and 8 SARS-CoV-2 convalescent individuals.

Summary of the overall study and its limitations: Ad26.COV2.S recipients had higher spike-specific TCR breadth than placebo recipients (P = 0.0014). The study was not powered to compare responses between vaccine doses or regimens. The authors noted that the TCR breadth and depth analyses may have underestimated total T cell responses. After vaccination, substantial breadth of spike-specific CD8+ and CD4+ T cell responses was reported. Vaccine and placebo recipients had comparable non-spike TCR breadth, which fits with the vaccine containing only spike.

In light of the paper, this sample's treatment or condition label describes: 15 to 20 received Ad26.COV2.S at low or high dose, single or two shots; roughly five received placebo; per-sample allocation not given. For vaccine and placebo recipients, repertoires were sequenced using samples collected on day 63 after the first injection. Between 29 July and 7 August 2020, Cohort 1b enrolled about 27 adults aged 18-55 years at one site in Boston, USA. Ad26.COV2.S consisted of a replication-incompetent adenovirus type 26 vector by which a prefusion-stabilized SARS-CoV-2 spike protein from the original Wuhan strain was expressed. Comment on this clone: There is no known antigen for this receptor. No much larger clone exists at a distance of one base, and base qualities are not known.

The immunoSEQ Assay was the method used to sequence TCRbeta CDR3 regions. After extraction, genomic DNA underwent amplification by bias-controlled multiplex PCR, followed by high-throughput sequencing. From the authors' description of their analysis: To quantify the absolute abundance of every unique TCRbeta CDR3 region, sequences were collapsed and filtered. T cell fraction was estimated by normalizing TCRbeta template counts to usable DNA, which was measured by amplifying reference genes present in all nucleated cells. Repertoire TCRs were annotated as SARS-CoV-2-specific when V gene, CDR3 amino acid sequence and J gene were exactly matched to a known reactive TCR set. The reference SARS-CoV-2 TCR set was derived from MIRA and filtered for enrichment in COVID-19-positive ImmuneCODE repertoires, a step that removed public or cross-reactive TCRs. Based on the MIRA antigens, annotated TCRs were further analysed at the level of specific ORF or position within ORF. Breadth was defined as the number of annotated unique rearrangements divided by the total number of unique productive rearrangements, and depth was defined as the summed frequency of the annotated unique rearrangements. TCR breadth was compared between groups using two-sided Wilcoxon rank-sum tests. TCRdb took this table from immuneACCESS and kept in-frame rearrangements with V and J called. Such tables lack part of the clones; where checked against another copy, unresolved V genes explain under half of the gap, and the rest is unexplained. V and J calls and clone size are copied from that table; D and trimming were computed from the DNA. The sample data list approximately 500,000 clones, and 87% of these were observed just once. The ten largest account for about 13% of the sample.

From a lookup of the germline V gene (reference sequence), CDR1 and CDR2 are LNHDA and SQIVND. Including the terminal cysteine and phenylalanine, the CDR3 comprises 15 residues. Of all the DNA, just the CDR3 is kept, 45 bases in frame from base 1. At the junction V is shortened by 8 bases and J by 8 bases; bases outside the gene matches: 8. The clonotype was recovered from a person aged 18-60 years who received the Ad26.COV2.S COVID-19 vaccine or a placebo. Sequencing used peripheral blood, obtained in a trial of Ad26.COV2.S vaccine versus placebo. The V and J genes are TRBV19 and TRBJ2-1; TRBD2 agrees with 14 junctional bases. The CDR3 protein: CASGRLAGGGDEQFF. The sequence in DNA is TGTGCCAGTGGCCGACTAGCGGGAGGGGGGGATGAGCAGTTCTTC.